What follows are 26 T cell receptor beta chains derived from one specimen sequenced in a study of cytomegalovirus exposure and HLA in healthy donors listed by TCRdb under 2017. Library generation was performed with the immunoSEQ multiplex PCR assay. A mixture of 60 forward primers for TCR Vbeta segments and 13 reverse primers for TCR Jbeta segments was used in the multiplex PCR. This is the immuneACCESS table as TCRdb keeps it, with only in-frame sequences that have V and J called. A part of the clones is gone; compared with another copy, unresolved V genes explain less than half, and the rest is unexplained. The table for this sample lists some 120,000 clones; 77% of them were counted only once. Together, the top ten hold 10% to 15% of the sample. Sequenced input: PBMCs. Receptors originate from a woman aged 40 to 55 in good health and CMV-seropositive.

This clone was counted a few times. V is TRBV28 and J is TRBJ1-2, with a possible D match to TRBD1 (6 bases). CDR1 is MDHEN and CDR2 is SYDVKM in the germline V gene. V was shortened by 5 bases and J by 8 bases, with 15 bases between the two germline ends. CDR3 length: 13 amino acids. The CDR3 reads CASSDGGGPGYTF. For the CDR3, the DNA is TGTGCCAGCAGTGACGGGGGGGGGCCAGGCTACACCTTC.

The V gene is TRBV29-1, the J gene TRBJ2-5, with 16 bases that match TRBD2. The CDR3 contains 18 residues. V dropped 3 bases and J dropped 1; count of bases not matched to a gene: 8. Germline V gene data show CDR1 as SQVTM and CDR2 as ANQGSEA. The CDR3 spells CSVERPGLAGGLQETQYF. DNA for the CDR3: TGCAGCGTTGAGCGGCCGGGACTAGCGGGAGGGCTCCAAGAGACCCAGTACTTC.

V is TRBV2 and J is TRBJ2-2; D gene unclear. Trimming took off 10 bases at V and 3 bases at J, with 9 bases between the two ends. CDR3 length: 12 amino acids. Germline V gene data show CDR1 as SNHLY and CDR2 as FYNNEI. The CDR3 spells CATLGDTGELFF. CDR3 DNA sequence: TGTGCCACTCTAGGTGACACCGGGGAGCTGTTTTTT.

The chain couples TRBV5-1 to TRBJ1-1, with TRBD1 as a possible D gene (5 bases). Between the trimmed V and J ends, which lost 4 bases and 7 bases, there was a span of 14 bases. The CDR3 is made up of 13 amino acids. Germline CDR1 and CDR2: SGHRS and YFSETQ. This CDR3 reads CASSVQGTSEAFF. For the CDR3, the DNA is TGCGCCAGCAGCGTCCAGGGTACCAGTGAAGCTTTCTTT.

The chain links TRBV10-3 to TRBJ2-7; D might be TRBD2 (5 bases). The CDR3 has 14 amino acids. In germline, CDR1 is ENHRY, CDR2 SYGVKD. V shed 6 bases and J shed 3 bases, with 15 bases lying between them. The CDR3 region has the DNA TGTGCCATCAGCGAGCGGAAAAGGAGCTACGAGCAGTACTTC. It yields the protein CAISERKRSYEQYF.

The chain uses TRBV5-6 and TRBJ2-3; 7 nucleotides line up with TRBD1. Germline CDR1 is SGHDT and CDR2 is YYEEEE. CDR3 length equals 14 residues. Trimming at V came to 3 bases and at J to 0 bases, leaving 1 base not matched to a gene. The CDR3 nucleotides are TGTGCCAGCAGCTGGGACAGAAGCACAGATACGCAGTATTTT. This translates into CASSWDRSTDTQYF.

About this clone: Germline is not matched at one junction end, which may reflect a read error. CDR3 sequence: CSSSLPGGYTF. CDR3 nucleotides: TGTTCCAGCAGCTTACCAGGTGGCTACACCTTC. The chain uses TRBV7-9 and TRBJ1-2; D remains unclear. This CDR3 has 11 residues. CDR1 is SEHNR and CDR2 is FQNEAQ in the germline V gene (reference sequence).

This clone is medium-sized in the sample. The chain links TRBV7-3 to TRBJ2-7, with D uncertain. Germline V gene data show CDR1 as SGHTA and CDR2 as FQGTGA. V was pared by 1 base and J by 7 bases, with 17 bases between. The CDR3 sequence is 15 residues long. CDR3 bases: TGTGCCAGCAGCTTAAGGATAGGCGGCTCGCGAGAGCAGTACTTC. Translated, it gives CASSLRIGGSREQYF.

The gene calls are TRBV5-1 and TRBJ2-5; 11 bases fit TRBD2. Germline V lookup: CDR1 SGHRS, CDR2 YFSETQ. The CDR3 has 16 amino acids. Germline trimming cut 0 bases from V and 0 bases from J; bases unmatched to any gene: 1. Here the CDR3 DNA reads TGCGCCAGCAGCTTGGATAGCGGGAGGGACCAAGAGACCCAGTACTTC. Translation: CASSLDSGRDQETQYF.

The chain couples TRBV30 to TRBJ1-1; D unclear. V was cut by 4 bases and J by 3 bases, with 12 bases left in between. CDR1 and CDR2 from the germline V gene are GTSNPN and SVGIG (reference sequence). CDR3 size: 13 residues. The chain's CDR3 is CAWNPNRDTEAFF. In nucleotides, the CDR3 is TGTGCCTGGAATCCCAACCGGGACACTGAAGCTTTCTTT.

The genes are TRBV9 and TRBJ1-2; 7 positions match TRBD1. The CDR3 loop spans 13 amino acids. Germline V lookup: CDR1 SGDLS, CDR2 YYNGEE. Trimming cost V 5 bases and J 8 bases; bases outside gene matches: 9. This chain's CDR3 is CASRKTGYGGYTF. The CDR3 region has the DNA TGTGCCAGCAGGAAGACAGGGTACGGCGGCTACACCTTC.

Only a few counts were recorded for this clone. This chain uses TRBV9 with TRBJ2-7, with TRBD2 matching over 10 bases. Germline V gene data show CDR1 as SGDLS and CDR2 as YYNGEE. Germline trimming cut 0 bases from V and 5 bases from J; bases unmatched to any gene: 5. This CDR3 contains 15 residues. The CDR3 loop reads CASSVGSGRADEQYF. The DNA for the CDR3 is TGTGCCAGCAGCGTAGGGAGCGGGAGGGCCGACGAGCAGTACTTC.

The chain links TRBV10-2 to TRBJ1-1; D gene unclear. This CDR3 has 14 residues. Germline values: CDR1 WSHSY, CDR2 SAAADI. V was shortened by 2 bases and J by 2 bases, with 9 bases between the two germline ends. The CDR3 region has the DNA TGCGCCAGCAGTGAGCGGCACTATAACACTGAAGCTTTCTTT. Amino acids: CASSERHYNTEAFF.

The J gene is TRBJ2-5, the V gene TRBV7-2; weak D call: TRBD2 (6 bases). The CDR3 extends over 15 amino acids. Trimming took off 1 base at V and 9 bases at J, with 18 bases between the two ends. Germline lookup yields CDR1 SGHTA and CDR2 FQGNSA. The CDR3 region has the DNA TGTGCCAGCAGCTTAGTCGGTTCGGGAGTCGGCTCCCAGTACTTC. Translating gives CASSLVGSGVGSQYF.

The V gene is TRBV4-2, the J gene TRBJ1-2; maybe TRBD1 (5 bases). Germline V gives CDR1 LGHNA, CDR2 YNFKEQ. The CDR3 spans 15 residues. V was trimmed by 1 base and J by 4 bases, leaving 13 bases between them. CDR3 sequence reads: CASSQASTAPYGYTF. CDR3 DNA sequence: TGTGCCAGCAGCCAAGCTTCGACAGCACCCTATGGCTACACCTTC.

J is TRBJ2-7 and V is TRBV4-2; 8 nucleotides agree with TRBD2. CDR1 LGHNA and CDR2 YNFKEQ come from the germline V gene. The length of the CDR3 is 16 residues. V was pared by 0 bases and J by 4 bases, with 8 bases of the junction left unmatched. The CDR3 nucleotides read TGTGCCAGCAGCCAAGAGAGGAGCGGGAGTGTGTACGAGCAGTACTTC. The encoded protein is CASSQERSGSVYEQYF.

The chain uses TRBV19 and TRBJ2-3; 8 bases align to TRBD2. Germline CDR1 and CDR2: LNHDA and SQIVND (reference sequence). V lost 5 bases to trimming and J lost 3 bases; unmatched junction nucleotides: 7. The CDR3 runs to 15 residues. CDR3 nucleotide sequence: TGTGCCAGTAGTCTCGGCGGGGGGTATACAGATACGCAGTATTTT. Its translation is CASSLGGGYTDTQYF. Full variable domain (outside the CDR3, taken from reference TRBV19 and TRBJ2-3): DGGITQSPKYLFRKEGQNVTLSCEQNLNHDAMYWYRQDPGQGLRLIYYSQIVNDFQKGDIAEGYSVSREKKESFPLTVTSAQKNPTAFYLCASSLGGGYTDTQYFGPGTRLTVL.

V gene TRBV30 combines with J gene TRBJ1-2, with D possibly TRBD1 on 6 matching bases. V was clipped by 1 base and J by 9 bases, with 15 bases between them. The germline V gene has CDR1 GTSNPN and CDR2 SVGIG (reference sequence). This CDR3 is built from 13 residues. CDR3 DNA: TGTGCCTGGAGTGCGTCTTACAGGGCACGCTACACCTTC. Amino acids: CAWSASYRARYTF.

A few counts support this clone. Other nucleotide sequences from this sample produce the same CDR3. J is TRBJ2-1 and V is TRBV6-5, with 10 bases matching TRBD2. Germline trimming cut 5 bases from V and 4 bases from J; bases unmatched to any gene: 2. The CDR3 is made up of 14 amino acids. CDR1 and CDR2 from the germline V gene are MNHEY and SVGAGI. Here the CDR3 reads CASSSGRGYNEQFF. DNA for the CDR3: TGTGCCAGCAGTAGCGGGAGGGGGTACAATGAGCAGTTCTTC.

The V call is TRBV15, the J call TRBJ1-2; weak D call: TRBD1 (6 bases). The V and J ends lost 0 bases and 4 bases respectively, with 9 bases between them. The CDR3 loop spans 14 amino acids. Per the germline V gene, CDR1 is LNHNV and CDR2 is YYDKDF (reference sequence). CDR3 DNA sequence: TGTGCCACCAGCAGAGATGGGGGCAGCTATGGCTACACCTTC. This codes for CATSRDGGSYGYTF.

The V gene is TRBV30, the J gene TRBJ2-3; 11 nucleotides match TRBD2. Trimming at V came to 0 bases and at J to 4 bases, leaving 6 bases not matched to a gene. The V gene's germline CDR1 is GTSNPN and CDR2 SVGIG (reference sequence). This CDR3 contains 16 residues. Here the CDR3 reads CAWSVHLSGRADTQYF. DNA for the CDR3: TGTGCCTGGAGTGTGCACCTTAGCGGGAGGGCAGATACGCAGTATTTT.

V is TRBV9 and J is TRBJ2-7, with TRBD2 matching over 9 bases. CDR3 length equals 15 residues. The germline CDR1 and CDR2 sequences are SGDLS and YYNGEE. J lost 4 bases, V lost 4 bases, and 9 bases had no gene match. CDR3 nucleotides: TGTGCCAGCAGCCCTGGGGGGCGGGAGGGTTACGAGCAGTACTTC. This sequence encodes CASSPGGREGYEQYF.

CDR3 sequence: CASIVAGGASYTF. The CDR3, as DNA: TGTGCCAGCATTGTCGCGGGGGGCGCAAGCTACACCTTC. J is TRBJ1-2 and V is TRBV6-4, with a tentative D call TRBD1 (6 bases). Germline V gene data show CDR1 as MRHNA and CDR2 as SNTAGT. This CDR3 has 13 amino acids. Deletions cut 7 bases from V and 9 bases from J, with 18 bases between.

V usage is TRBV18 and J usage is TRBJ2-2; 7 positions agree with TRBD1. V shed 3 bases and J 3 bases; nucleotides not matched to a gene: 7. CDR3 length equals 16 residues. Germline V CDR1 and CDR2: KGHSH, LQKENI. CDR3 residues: CASSPSGQLDTGELFF. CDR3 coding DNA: TGTGCCAGCTCACCTTCGGGACAGTTGGACACCGGGGAGCTGTTTTTT.

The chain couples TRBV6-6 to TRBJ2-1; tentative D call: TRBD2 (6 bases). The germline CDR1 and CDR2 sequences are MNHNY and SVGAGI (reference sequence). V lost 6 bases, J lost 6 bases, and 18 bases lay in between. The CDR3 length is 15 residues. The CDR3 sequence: CASSPPEGIGNEQFF. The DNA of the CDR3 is TGTGCCAGCAGCCCCCCGGAGGGGATAGGCAATGAGCAGTTCTTC.

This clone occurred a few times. The chain's CDR3 is CASSSNDREGYTF. CDR3 DNA sequence: TGTGCCAGTAGCAGTAACGACAGGGAGGGCTACACCTTC. The J gene is TRBJ1-2, the V gene TRBV19, with 7 bases that match TRBD1. The CDR3 covers 13 residues. Unmatched junction bases numbered 9, after V lost 6 bases and J lost 8 bases. Germline-derived CDR1 and CDR2 are LNHDA and SQIVND (reference sequence). The full variable domain, rest sourced from reference TRBV19 and TRBJ1-2, is DGGITQSPKYLFRKEGQNVTLSCEQNLNHDAMYWYRQDPGQGLRLIYYSQIVNDFQKGDIAEGYSVSREKKESFPLTVTSAQKNPTAFYLCASSSNDREGYTFGSGTRLTVV.